This TCR beta chain originates from a study of blood T cells in healthy people across ages. General observations from the study: Higher naive T cell percentage went strongly together with higher TCR beta diversity. Among T cells, TCR beta diversity per million cells dropped roughly linearly as age rose.

This clonotype was detected a few times. Antigen specificity is unknown. Sample-barcoded 5' priming and a J-beta primer mix drove a second PCR of about 6 to 12 cycles. MiXCR was run by TCRdb on the 5' RACE reads, yielding one entry per CDR3 protein. The data show about 1.5 million distinct CDR3 sequences, 35% to 45% seen once. Donors each provided roughly 9.6 milliliters of peripheral blood. The V gene's germline CDR1 is KGHDR and CDR2 SFDVKD. Trimming removed 1 base at V and 14 bases at J, with 9 bases between. The CDR3 spans 11 residues. The J gene is TRBJ2-3, the V gene TRBV24-1; D is perhaps TRBD2 (6 bases). The origin of this receptor is a woman younger than 35 in good health. The source material was blood. The CDR3: CATSDFGGAYF. CDR3 coding DNA: TGTGCCACCAGTGATTTCGGGGGAGCGTATTTT.